The clone carrying this T cell receptor beta chain has only a few counts. The source of the sample is a study of response to subunit inactivated influenza vaccine. TCRdb re-analysed the RT-PCR reads in MiXCR, keeping a single row per CDR3 protein. The table has more than 600,000 distinct CDR3 sequences, about a fifth seen once. The V end was cut by 3 bases, the J end by 4 bases, with 2 bases between. The CDR3 has 11 residues. In germline, CDR1 is LNHNV, CDR2 YYDKDF (reference sequence). This TCR was recovered from a man between 50 and 59 years old who received an inactivated influenza vaccine. Sequenced material: PBMCs from blood, taken more than 4 days after vaccination. The rearrangement uses TRBV15 and TRBJ2-3; unclear D gene. CDR3 DNA sequence: TGTGCCACCAGCAGGGCAGATACGCAGTATTTT. As protein: CATSRADTQYF.